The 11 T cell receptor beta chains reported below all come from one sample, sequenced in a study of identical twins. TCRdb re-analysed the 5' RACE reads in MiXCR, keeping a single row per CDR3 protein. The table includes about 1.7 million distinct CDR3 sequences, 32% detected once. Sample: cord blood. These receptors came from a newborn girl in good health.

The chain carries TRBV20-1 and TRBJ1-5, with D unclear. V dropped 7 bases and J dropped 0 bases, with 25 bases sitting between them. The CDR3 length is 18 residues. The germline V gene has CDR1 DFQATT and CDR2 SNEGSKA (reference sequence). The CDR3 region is CSVTSVTQAISSNQPQHF. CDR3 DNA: TGCAGTGTAACTAGCGTCACGCAGGCTATCAGTAGCAATCAGCCCCAGCATTTT.

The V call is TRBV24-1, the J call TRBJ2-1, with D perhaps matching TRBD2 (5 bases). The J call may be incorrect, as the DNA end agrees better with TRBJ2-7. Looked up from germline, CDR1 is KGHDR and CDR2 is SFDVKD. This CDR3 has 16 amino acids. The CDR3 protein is CATSDQLAKTYNEQYF. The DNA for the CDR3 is TGTGCCACCAGTGATCAATTAGCGAAAACCTACAATGAGCAGTACTTC.

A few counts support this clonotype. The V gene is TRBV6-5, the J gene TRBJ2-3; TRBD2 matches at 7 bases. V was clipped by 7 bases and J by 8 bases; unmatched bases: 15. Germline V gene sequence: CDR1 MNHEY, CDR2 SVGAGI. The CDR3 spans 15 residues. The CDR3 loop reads CASIPRASGWGTQYF. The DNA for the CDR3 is TGTGCCAGCATCCCACGGGCTAGCGGTTGGGGTACGCAGTATTTT.

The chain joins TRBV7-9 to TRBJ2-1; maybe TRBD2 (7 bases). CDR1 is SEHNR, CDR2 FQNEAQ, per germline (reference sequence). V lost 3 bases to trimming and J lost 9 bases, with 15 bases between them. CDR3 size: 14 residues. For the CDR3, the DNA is TGTGCCAGCAGCTTCCCGGGGGGCGCAGGTGAGCAGTTCTTC. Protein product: CASSFPGGAGEQFF.

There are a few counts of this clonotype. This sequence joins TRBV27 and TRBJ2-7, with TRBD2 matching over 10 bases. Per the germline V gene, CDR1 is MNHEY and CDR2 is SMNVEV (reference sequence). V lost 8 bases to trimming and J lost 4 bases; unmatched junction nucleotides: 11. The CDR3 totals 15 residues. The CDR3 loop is CASRRYPGLAYEQYF. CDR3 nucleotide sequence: TGTGCCAGCCGCCGCTACCCGGGACTAGCGTACGAGCAGTACTTC.

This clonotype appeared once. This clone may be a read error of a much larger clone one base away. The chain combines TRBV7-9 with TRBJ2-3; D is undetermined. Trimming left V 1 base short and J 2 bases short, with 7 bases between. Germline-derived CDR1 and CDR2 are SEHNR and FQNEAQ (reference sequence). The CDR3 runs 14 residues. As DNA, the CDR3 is TGTGCCAGCAGCTTAGTAGTGAACACAGATACGCAGTATTTT. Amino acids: CASSLVVNTDTQYF.

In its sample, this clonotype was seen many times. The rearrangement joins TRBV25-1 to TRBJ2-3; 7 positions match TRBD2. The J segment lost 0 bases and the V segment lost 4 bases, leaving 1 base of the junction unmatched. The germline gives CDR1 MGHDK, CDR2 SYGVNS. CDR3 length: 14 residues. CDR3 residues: CASSGSGSTDTQYF. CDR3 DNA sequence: TGTGCCAGCAGTGGTAGCGGGAGCACAGATACGCAGTATTTT.

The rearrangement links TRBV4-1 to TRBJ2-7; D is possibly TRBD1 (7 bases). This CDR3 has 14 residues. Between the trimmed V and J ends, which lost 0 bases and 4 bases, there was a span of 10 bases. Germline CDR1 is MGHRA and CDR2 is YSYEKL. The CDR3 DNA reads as TGCGCCAGCAGCCAAGAACAGGGGAGGTACGAGCAGTACTTC. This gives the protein CASSQEQGRYEQYF.

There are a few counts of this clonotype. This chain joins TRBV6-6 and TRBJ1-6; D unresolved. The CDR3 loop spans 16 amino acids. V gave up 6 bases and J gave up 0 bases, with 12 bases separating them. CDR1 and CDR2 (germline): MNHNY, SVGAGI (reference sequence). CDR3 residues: CASSPPQSSYNSPLHF. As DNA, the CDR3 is TGTGCCAGCAGCCCTCCACAGAGCTCCTATAATTCACCCCTCCACTTT.

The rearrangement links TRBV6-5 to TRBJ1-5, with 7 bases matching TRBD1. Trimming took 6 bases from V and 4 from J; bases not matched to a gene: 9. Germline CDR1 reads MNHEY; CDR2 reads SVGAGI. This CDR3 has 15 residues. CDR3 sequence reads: CASRRTGTANQPQHF. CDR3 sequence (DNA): TGTGCCAGCAGAAGAACCGGGACAGCTAATCAGCCCCAGCATTTT.

The CDR3: CASSYEGTGRNEQYF. The CDR3 DNA reads TGTGCCAGCAGTTACGAGGGGACAGGGAGAAACGAGCAGTACTTC. This chain uses TRBV6-5 with TRBJ2-5; 9 bases map to TRBD1. Judging by the DNA end, TRBJ2-7 fits better; the J call may be wrong. Germline CDR1 is MNHEY and CDR2 is SVGAGI. The CDR3 consists of 15 residues.